The clone carrying this T cell receptor beta chain showed up many times. Unique molecular identifiers were built into the TCRbeta library. Via MiXCR, TCRdb re-called the PCR reads, giving one row per CDR3 protein. The table has 200,000 to 250,000 distinct CDR3 sequences, around 9.7% seen once; the top ten hold approximately 5.4%. These data are taken from a study of T-cell reconstitution after alpha-beta-depleted transplantation in children. CDR1 is SGHVS, CDR2 FQNEAQ, per germline. The CDR3 loop spans 17 amino acids. Trimming took 3 bases from V and 0 from J, leaving 16 bases between them. This sequence was found in a human donor who donated a stem cell graft to a child with SCID. This chain uses TRBV7-8 with TRBJ2-3; D might be TRBD1 (5 bases). Sequenced here: PBMCs from the stem cell graft donor, sampled from the stem cell graft. In DNA, the CDR3 is TGTGCCAGCAGCTTTCGTAATCCAGGGTTTAGCACAGATACGCAGTATTTT. Translated: CASSFRNPGFSTDTQYF.